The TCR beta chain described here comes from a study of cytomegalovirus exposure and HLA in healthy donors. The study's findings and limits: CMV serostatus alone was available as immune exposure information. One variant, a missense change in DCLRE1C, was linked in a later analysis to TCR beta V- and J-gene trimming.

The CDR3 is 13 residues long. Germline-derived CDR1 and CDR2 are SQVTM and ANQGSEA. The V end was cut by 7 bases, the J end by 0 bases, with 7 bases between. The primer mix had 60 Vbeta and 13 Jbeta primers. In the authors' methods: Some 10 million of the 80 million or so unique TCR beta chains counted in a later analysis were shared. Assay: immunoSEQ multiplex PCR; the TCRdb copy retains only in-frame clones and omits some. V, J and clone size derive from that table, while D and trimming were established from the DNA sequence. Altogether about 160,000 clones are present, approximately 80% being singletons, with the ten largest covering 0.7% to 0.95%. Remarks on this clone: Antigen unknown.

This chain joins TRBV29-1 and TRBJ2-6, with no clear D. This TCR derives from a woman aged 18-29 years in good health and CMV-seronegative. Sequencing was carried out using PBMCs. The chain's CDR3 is CSARGSGANVLTF. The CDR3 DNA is TGCAGCGCGAGAGGCTCTGGGGCCAACGTCCTGACTTTC. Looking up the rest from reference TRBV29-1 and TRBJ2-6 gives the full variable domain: SAVISQKPSRDICQRGTSLTIQCQVDSQVTMMFWYRQQPGQSLTLIATANQGSEATYESGFVIDKFPISRPNLTFSTLTVSNMSPEDSSIYLCSARGSGANVLTFGAGSRLTVL.